These 30 T cell receptor beta chains originate from one sample sequenced in a study of OX40 agonist ivuxolimab in advanced cancers. This table comes from immunoSEQ multiplex PCR, and its TCRdb copy is limited to in-frame clones, with some not included. In the table there are 65,000 to 95,000 clones, under 95% of which are singletons. Material: CD4+ or CD8+ T cells sorted from blood, obtained in a trial of the OX40 agonist ivuxolimab. The receptors shown here come from an adult with an advanced solid tumor such as melanoma, head and neck, liver or kidney cancer.

The CDR3 DNA reads TGTGCCAGCGCCTTGGGGAGCGAAAAACTGTTTTTT. It specifies CASALGSEKLFF. The chain carries TRBV11-2 and TRBJ1-4, with unresolved D. V was shortened by 8 bases and J by 8 bases, with 12 bases between the two germline ends. CDR1 and CDR2 from the germline V gene are SGHAT and FQNNGV. This CDR3 contains 12 residues.

V and J are TRBV27 and TRBJ2-7; TRBD2 aligns across 8 bases. Germline loops: CDR1 MNHEY, CDR2 SMNVEV (reference sequence). Germline trimming cut 3 bases from V and 6 bases from J; bases unmatched to any gene: 7. CDR3 size: 14 residues. CDR3 sequence reads: CASSFGTSGIEQYF. DNA of the CDR3: TGTGCCAGCAGTTTTGGGACTAGTGGGATCGAGCAGTACTTC.

V and J are TRBV7-8 and TRBJ1-6; 9 bases map to TRBD1. This CDR3 has 16 residues. Unmatched junction bases numbered 9, after V lost 7 bases and J lost 5 bases. Per the germline V gene, CDR1 is SGHVS and CDR2 is FQNEAQ. The CDR3 here is CASTLQGTGHNSPLHF. CDR3 in DNA: TGTGCCAGCACCCTACAGGGGACAGGGCATAATTCACCCCTCCACTTT.

The chain combines TRBV14 with TRBJ1-1; a possible D gene is TRBD1 (5 bases). The germline V gene has CDR1 SGHDN and CDR2 FVKESK. The CDR3 runs to 15 residues. The V and J ends lost 0 bases and 1 base respectively, with 9 bases between them. The CDR3: CASSQDGQWNTEAFF. The CDR3 DNA is TGTGCCAGCAGCCAAGATGGACAATGGAACACTGAAGCTTTCTTT.

The J gene is TRBJ2-1, the V gene TRBV15, with D possibly called TRBD1 or TRBD2 (6 bases each). This CDR3 has 13 residues. Germline loops: CDR1 LNHNV, CDR2 YYDKDF (reference sequence). The V gene lost 7 bases and the J gene lost 4 bases, with 11 bases spanning the gap. The CDR3 loop is CATKGGQYNEQFF. In nucleotides, the CDR3 is TGTGCCACCAAGGGGGGCCAATACAATGAGCAGTTCTTC.

V gene TRBV6-5 combines with J gene TRBJ2-7; D unresolved. The CDR3 spans 12 residues. Germline V lookup: CDR1 MNHEY, CDR2 SVGAGI. Trimming removed 5 bases from V and 0 bases from J, with 5 bases in between. The CDR3 is CASSVGSYEQYF. The DNA of the CDR3 is TGTGCCAGCAGTGTCGGCTCCTACGAGCAGTACTTC.

The CDR3: CASGLANRNTEAFF. The CDR3 DNA reads as TGTGCTAGTGGTTTGGCCAACAGGAACACTGAAGCTTTCTTT. V gene TRBV12-5 combines with J gene TRBJ1-1; D is uncertain. V was pared by 1 base and J by 1 base, with 7 bases between. Germline CDR1 is LGHNT and CDR2 is FRNRAP. The CDR3 length is 14 residues.

This clone was recorded only once. This rearrangement joins TRBV5-1 to TRBJ2-3; possible D gene TRBD2, 5 bases. Germline assignment: CDR1 SGHRS and CDR2 YFSETQ. The CDR3 totals 15 residues. V gave up 4 bases and J gave up 3 bases, with 15 bases separating them. The DNA for the CDR3 is TGCGCCAGCAGCACCCCTCGGGGATTGACAGATACGCAGTATTTT. Amino acids: CASSTPRGLTDTQYF.

The chain uses TRBV12-5 and TRBJ1-1; D ambiguous. Germline CDR1 reads LGHNT; CDR2 reads FRNRAP. The ends were cut back, 5 bases at V and 5 bases at J, with 15 bases in the middle. The CDR3 covers 14 residues. The chain's CDR3 is CASGTEWVETEAFF. The CDR3 DNA sequence: TGTGCTAGTGGTACGGAGTGGGTGGAAACTGAAGCTTTCTTT.

This chain's CDR3 is CASSVAGAPRGGELFF. CDR3 in DNA: TGTGCCAGCAGCGTAGCAGGGGCCCCGCGAGGCGGGGAGCTGTTTTTT. V is TRBV9 and J is TRBJ2-2; D is perhaps TRBD1 (6 bases). Trimming left V 0 bases short and J 7 bases short, with 16 bases between. Per germline, CDR1 SGDLS and CDR2 YYNGEE. The length of the CDR3 is 16 residues.

The chain uses TRBV11-2 and TRBJ1-1, with TRBD1 matching over 7 bases. From germline, CDR1 is SGHAT and CDR2 FQNNGV. V dropped 1 base and J dropped 4; count of bases not matched to a gene: 6. CDR3 length: 15 amino acids. The CDR3 sequence: CASSLGVAGGTEAFF. CDR3 in DNA: TGTGCCAGCAGCTTAGGCGTAGCAGGGGGCACTGAAGCTTTCTTT.

The CDR3 region has the DNA TGTGCCTGGAGTGTAGGCGCGGGCTGGACGATGAACACTGAAGCTTTCTTT. This encodes CAWSVGAGWTMNTEAFF. This rearrangement joins TRBV30 to TRBJ1-1; no definite D call. CDR1 and CDR2 (germline): GTSNPN, SVGIG (reference sequence). The CDR3 consists of 17 residues. V lost 0 bases, J lost 0 bases, and 17 bases lay in between.

This chain links TRBV19 with TRBJ1-1, with unresolved D. The CDR3 totals 15 residues. Germline lookup yields CDR1 LNHDA and CDR2 SQIVND (reference sequence). V gave up 6 bases and J gave up 3 bases, with 17 bases separating them. The CDR3 loop is CASSPGIFDDTEAFF. As DNA, the CDR3 is TGTGCCAGTAGCCCGGGGATCTTTGACGACACTGAAGCTTTCTTT.

This clone came up once. The V gene is TRBV6-1, the J gene TRBJ1-1; D remains unclear. Germline V gives CDR1 MNHNS, CDR2 SASEGT. Trimming removed 4 bases at V and 2 bases at J, with 8 bases between. The CDR3 covers 13 residues. The CDR3 nucleotides read TGTGCCAGCAGTGTTTGGAGAAACACTGAAGCTTTCTTT. This encodes CASSVWRNTEAFF.

This clone was counted a single time. The rearrangement links TRBV5-1 to TRBJ1-2, with D hard to call. Deletions cut 4 bases from V and 8 bases from J, with 12 bases between. The CDR3 has 12 residues. CDR1 is SGHRS, CDR2 YFSETQ, per germline. In nucleotides, the CDR3 is TGCGCCAGCAGCGAGGGAAAGAGGGGCTACACCTTC. Amino acids: CASSEGKRGYTF. Using reference TRBV5-1 and TRBJ1-2 for the parts outside the CDR3, the full variable domain is KAGVTQTPRYLIKTRGQQVTLSCSPISGHRSVSWYQQTPGQGLQFLFEYFSETQRNKGNFPGRFSGRQFSNSRSEMNVSTLELGDSALYLCASSEGKRGYTFGSGTRLTVV.

The chain has TRBV6-5 and TRBJ2-7, with a weak D call TRBD2 (5 bases). Trimming took off 6 bases at V and 3 bases at J, with 15 bases between the two ends. The germline V gene has CDR1 MNHEY and CDR2 SVGAGI. This CDR3 comprises 14 residues. The CDR3 sequence is CASRPAEEGYEQYF. The DNA for the CDR3 is TGTGCCAGCAGGCCAGCGGAAGAGGGCTACGAGCAGTACTTC.

V gene TRBV2 combines with J gene TRBJ1-1, with 9 nucleotides matching TRBD1. V trimming: 10 bases; J trimming: 6 bases; junction bases outside the gene matches: 15. The CDR3 runs to 15 residues. Germline CDR1 SNHLY, CDR2 FYNNEI. The CDR3 region is CATRQGVNMGAEAFF. The CDR3 DNA is TGTGCCACCCGACAGGGGGTCAATATGGGGGCTGAAGCTTTCTTT.

The rearrangement uses TRBV27 and TRBJ1-5; D ambiguous. Per the germline V gene, CDR1 is MNHEY and CDR2 is SMNVEV (reference sequence). The CDR3 covers 13 residues. With 4 bases removed from V and 9 bases from J, the gap between germline ends came to 13 bases. The DNA of the CDR3 is TGTGCCAGCAGTTCCAGCTTATCGGGGCCCCAGCATTTT. Translated: CASSSSLSGPQHF.

V usage is TRBV11-1 and J usage is TRBJ1-4; D is ambiguous. The CDR3 is made up of 18 amino acids. V shed 5 bases and J shed 1 base, with 20 bases lying between them. Germline CDR1 SGHAT, CDR2 FQDESV (reference sequence). The CDR3 reads CASSPGREGPITNEKLFF. The DNA for the CDR3 is TGTGCCAGCAGCCCCGGACGGGAGGGCCCCATAACTAATGAAAAACTGTTTTTT.

V gene TRBV14 combines with J gene TRBJ1-6; D is unresolved. V shed 0 bases and J shed 12 bases, with 9 bases lying between them. The CDR3 length is 13 residues. Germline V lookup: CDR1 SGHDN, CDR2 FVKESK. The CDR3 DNA sequence: TGTGCCAGCAGCCAAGATTTAGGAGGACCCCTCCACTTT. This sequence encodes CASSQDLGGPLHF.

This clone came up once. The gene calls are TRBV6-1 and TRBJ1-1, with D perhaps TRBD1 (5 bases). In germline, CDR1 is MNHNS, CDR2 SASEGT. The V end lost 8 bases, the J end lost 3 bases, and 19 bases lay between the germline ends. There are 15 residues in the CDR3. CDR3 DNA sequence: TGTGCCAGCCCCAGGGACGGCGATTGGGACACTGAAGCTTTCTTT. Translated, it gives CASPRDGDWDTEAFF.

This clone was seen just once. This chain links TRBV11-2 with TRBJ1-2; 7 bases line up with TRBD1. The CDR3 runs 13 residues. From germline, CDR1 is SGHAT and CDR2 FQNNGV. The junction had 8 bases not matched to a gene; V was cut back by 6 bases and J by 7 bases. Here the CDR3 reads CASSLTGKRGYTF. Here the CDR3 DNA reads TGTGCCAGCAGTTTGACAGGGAAGCGTGGCTACACCTTC.

The chain joins TRBV5-6 to TRBJ2-5; unclear D gene. The end of the DNA is better explained by TRBJ2-7, so the J call may be wrong. The CDR3 runs to 17 residues. CDR1 and CDR2 from the germline V gene are SGHDT and YYEEEE. CDR3 DNA sequence: TGTGCCAGCAGCTTGGACAGTTCCCTGGGATTCTTCTACGAGCAGTACTTC. Translated, it gives CASSLDSSLGFFYEQYF.

A single count supports this clone. The chain has TRBV14 and TRBJ1-1; the D gene is possibly TRBD1 (5 bases). Between the trimmed V and J ends, which lost 4 bases and 1 base, there was a span of 13 bases. Germline V lookup: CDR1 SGHDN, CDR2 FVKESK. The CDR3 runs to 15 residues. The CDR3 nucleotides read TGTGCCAGCAGCCCTTGGGGAACAGGGAACACTGAAGCTTTCTTT. Its protein product is CASSPWGTGNTEAFF.

The chain joins TRBV27 to TRBJ1-6; a possible D gene is TRBD1 (6 bases). Trimming removed 0 bases from V and 10 bases from J, with 13 bases in between. Germline V gene sequence: CDR1 MNHEY, CDR2 SMNVEV (reference sequence). The CDR3 runs 15 residues. The CDR3 spells CASSLSGGGPSPLHF. CDR3 DNA: TGTGCCAGCAGTTTATCGGGCGGGGGGCCATCACCCCTCCACTTT.

This rearrangement joins TRBV7-8 to TRBJ2-5; D is uncertain. This CDR3 spans 14 amino acids. V lost 5 bases and J 0 bases, leaving 10 bases between the germline ends. Germline V gives CDR1 SGHVS, CDR2 FQNEAQ. The CDR3 sequence is CASSPPKDQETQYF. In nucleotides, the CDR3 is TGTGCCAGCAGCCCCCCCAAGGACCAAGAGACCCAGTACTTC.

The chain joins TRBV4-1 to TRBJ1-5, with D maybe TRBD1 (5 bases). Trimming removed 1 base from V and 0 bases from J, with 10 bases in between. The CDR3 runs 16 residues. Germline V gene lookup returns CDR1 MGHRA and CDR2 YSYEKL. The CDR3 loop reads CASSQGGSHSNQPQHF. The CDR3 DNA follows: TGCGCCAGCAGCCAAGGGGGGTCACATAGCAATCAGCCCCAGCATTTT.

The rearrangement uses TRBV6-1 and TRBJ2-3, with TRBD2 matching over 7 bases. The J segment lost 0 bases and the V segment lost 3 bases, leaving 6 bases of the junction unmatched. The CDR3 totals 16 residues. The germline gives CDR1 MNHNS, CDR2 SASEGT. The CDR3 spells CASSENGGGSTDTQYF. The CDR3 region has the DNA TGTGCCAGCAGTGAGAATGGGGGGGGGAGCACAGATACGCAGTATTTT.

The chain links TRBV13 to TRBJ2-7; D possibly corresponds to TRBD1 (6 bases). V lost 5 bases and J lost 3, with 17 bases in between. The length of the CDR3 is 15 residues. CDR1 is PRHDT and CDR2 is FYEKMQ in the germline V gene (reference sequence). CDR3 sequence (DNA): TGTGCCAGCAGCGCAAGACAGGAGGAGGACTACGAGCAGTACTTC. Its translation is CASSARQEEDYEQYF. Looking up the rest from reference TRBV13 and TRBJ2-7 gives the full variable domain: AAGVIQSPRHLIKEKRETATLKCYPIPRHDTVYWYQQGPGQDPQFLISFYEKMQSDKGSIPDRFSAQQFSDYHSELNMSSLELGDSALYFCASSARQEEDYEQYFGPGTRLTVT.

The chain has TRBV9 and TRBJ2-3; the match to TRBD2 covers 10 bases. The length of the CDR3 is 16 residues. The J segment lost 3 bases and the V segment lost 2 bases, leaving 6 bases of the junction unmatched. Per the germline V gene, CDR1 is SGDLS and CDR2 is YYNGEE. DNA for the CDR3: TGTGCCAGCAGCGTGAGCGGGGGGGAGAGGACAGATACGCAGTATTTT. It specifies CASSVSGGERTDTQYF.